These 32 T cell receptor beta chains were sequenced from one sample in a study of blood T cell repertoires in COVID-19. Measured with immunoSEQ multiplex PCR; TCRdb has only the in-frame clones, and not every one. The repertoire holds more than 300,000 clones, with almost 90% as singletons. The specimen sequenced was peripheral blood. These receptors originate from a woman aged 65 to 85 with COVID-19, enrolled during active disease.

This sequence joins TRBV9 and TRBJ1-2, with 7 positions matching TRBD1. Per germline, CDR1 SGDLS and CDR2 YYNGEE. There are 16 residues in the CDR3. V shed 0 bases, J shed 0 bases, and the junction held 5 bases outside the gene matches. This CDR3 is CASSVADRVANYGYTF. The CDR3 region has the DNA TGTGCCAGCAGCGTAGCCGACAGGGTTGCTAACTATGGCTACACCTTC. Variable domain in full (rest from reference TRBV9 and TRBJ1-2): DSGVTQTPKHLITATGQRVTLRCSPRSGDLSVYWYQQSLDQGLQFLIQYYNGEERAKGNILERFSAQQFPDLHSELNLSSLELGDSALYFCASSVADRVANYGYTFGSGTRLTVV.

The chain has TRBV10-3 and TRBJ1-2; D unresolved. CDR3 length equals 12 residues. The germline CDR1 and CDR2 sequences are ENHRY and SYGVKD. V shed 8 bases and J shed 4 bases, with 11 bases lying between them. CDR3 sequence (DNA): TGTGCCATCGGGGAGGAAGGCTATGGCTACACCTTC. As protein: CAIGEEGYGYTF.

The V call is TRBV7-6, the J call TRBJ2-6; TRBD1 aligns across 9 bases. This CDR3 comprises 18 residues. Germline CDR1 SGHVS, CDR2 FNYEAQ. With V trimmed by 1 base and J by 0 bases, 4 bases remained unmatched. This CDR3 reads CASSLDRGLNSGANVLTF. Written as DNA, the CDR3 is TGTGCCAGCAGCTTAGACAGGGGGCTTAACTCTGGGGCCAACGTCCTGACTTTC.

The chain is built from TRBV15 and TRBJ1-5; 11 bases align to TRBD1. Germline trimming cut 3 bases from V and 2 bases from J; bases unmatched to any gene: 0. The length of the CDR3 is 15 residues. Looked up from germline, CDR1 is LNHNV and CDR2 is YYDKDF (reference sequence). The chain's CDR3 is CATSRGQGGNQPQHF. CDR3 coding DNA: TGTGCCACCAGCAGGGGACAGGGGGGCAATCAGCCCCAGCATTTT.

This chain connects TRBV11-2 to TRBJ2-1; 9 nucleotides agree with TRBD2. Per the germline V gene, CDR1 is SGHAT and CDR2 is FQNNGV. V dropped 6 bases and J dropped 7; count of bases not matched to a gene: 7. The CDR3 loop spans 14 amino acids. The CDR3 nucleotides are TGTGCCAGCAGACCTCTGAGCGGGGGGAATGAGCAGTTCTTC. The encoded protein is CASRPLSGGNEQFF.

V gene TRBV19 combines with J gene TRBJ2-3; possible D gene TRBD2, 7 bases. CDR3 size: 13 residues. V shed 5 bases and J shed 3 bases, with 9 bases lying between them. The germline CDR1 and CDR2 sequences are LNHDA and SQIVND (reference sequence). DNA of the CDR3: TGTGCCAGTAGTGCGGGGGCAACAGATACGCAGTATTTT. Its translation: CASSAGATDTQYF.

The CDR3 sequence: CASSKRARGYSGYTF. In DNA form, the CDR3 reads TGTGCCAGCAGCAAAAGGGCGCGGGGGTATAGTGGCTACACCTTC. The J gene is TRBJ1-2, the V gene TRBV21-1. TRBV21-1 is labeled a pseudogene. The CDR3 length is 15 residues.

The chain uses TRBV4-1 and TRBJ2-5; 7 nucleotides agree with TRBD2. The V and J ends lost 0 bases and 4 bases, in that order; junction bases with no gene match: 5. The V gene's germline CDR1 is MGHRA and CDR2 YSYEKL. The CDR3 has 15 residues. As DNA, the CDR3 is TGCGCCAGCAGCCAAGAACCGCCGGGAGGAGAGACCCAGTACTTC. This codes for CASSQEPPGGETQYF.

The V gene is TRBV19, the J gene TRBJ2-7, with D uncertain. V lost 4 bases and J lost 7, with 17 bases in between. This CDR3 is 14 amino acids long. CDR1 LNHDA and CDR2 SQIVND come from the germline V gene (reference sequence). DNA for the CDR3: TGTGCCAGTAGTAGATATACCGCCTCGGAGGAGCAGTACTTC. This encodes CASSRYTASEEQYF.

This rearrangement joins TRBV5-4 to TRBJ1-2, with D perhaps TRBD1 (5 bases). This CDR3 spans 16 amino acids. Trimming stripped 0 bases from V and 4 bases from J, with 16 bases between. Germline CDR1 and CDR2: SGHNT and YYREEE (reference sequence). The DNA of the CDR3 is TGTGCCAGCAGCTTGGCAGGAAATAGGGGTAGCTATGGCTACACCTTC. Its translation is CASSLAGNRGSYGYTF.

The V call is TRBV10-2, the J call TRBJ2-7; 8 bases fit TRBD1. Losses at the gene ends were 0 bases for V and 3 bases for J; bases not matched to a gene: 7. The CDR3 is 16 amino acids. Looked up from germline, CDR1 is WSHSY and CDR2 is SAAADI. The CDR3 reads CASSESQGAAVYEQYF. CDR3 nucleotides: TGCGCCAGCAGTGAGTCGCAGGGGGCGGCTGTCTACGAGCAGTACTTC.

Notes on this clone: This CDR3 is also generated by other DNA sequences in the sample. This chain connects TRBV7-9 to TRBJ1-1; D is unresolved. Trimming removed 5 bases from V and 0 bases from J, with 13 bases in between. CDR3 length equals 15 residues. The germline V gene has CDR1 SEHNR and CDR2 FQNEAQ (reference sequence). CDR3 sequence: CASSPQQLMNTEAFF. Written as DNA, the CDR3 is TGTGCCAGCAGCCCTCAACAGCTCATGAACACTGAAGCTTTCTTT.

This chain links TRBV10-2 with TRBJ1-3; tentatively, D is TRBD1 (6 bases). The V end was cut by 6 bases, the J end by 2 bases, with 8 bases between. Germline V CDR1 and CDR2: WSHSY, SAAADI. This CDR3 comprises 13 residues. The CDR3 protein is CASRAGAGNTIYF. Here the CDR3 DNA reads TGCGCCAGCAGGGCAGGGGCTGGAAACACCATATATTTT.

The CDR3 DNA is TGCGCCAGCAGCCTCTTAGCGGGGGGGCGCGAGACCCAGTACTTC. This translates into CASSLLAGGRETQYF. The chain employs TRBV4-1 and TRBJ2-5, with 11 bases identical to TRBD2. Germline V gene lookup returns CDR1 MGHRA and CDR2 YSYEKL. V shed 4 bases, J shed 5 bases, and the junction held 6 bases outside the gene matches. The CDR3 is 15 residues long.

The chain combines TRBV5-1 with TRBJ1-1; 7 bases line up with TRBD1. J was trimmed by 4 bases and V by 3 bases; bases with no gene match: 9. Germline V gene sequence: CDR1 SGHRS, CDR2 YFSETQ. The CDR3 consists of 15 residues. CDR3 sequence: CASSSTPGGPTEAFF. In DNA form, the CDR3 reads TGCGCCAGCAGCTCTACTCCAGGGGGACCCACTGAAGCTTTCTTT.

The V gene is TRBV2, the J gene TRBJ2-7; possible D gene TRBD2, 6 bases. V was trimmed by 2 bases and J by 7 bases, leaving 12 bases between them. Germline lookup yields CDR1 SNHLY and CDR2 FYNNEI. The CDR3 is made up of 13 amino acids. CDR3 coding DNA: TGTGCCAGCAGTGAATCCCCCCGGGGGGAGCAGTACTTC. Protein: CASSESPRGEQYF.

The rearrangement joins TRBV15 to TRBJ1-4; tentatively, D is TRBD1 (6 bases). The length of the CDR3 is 15 residues. The ends were cut back, 5 bases at V and 4 bases at J, with 14 bases in the middle. Germline V CDR1 and CDR2: LNHNV, YYDKDF (reference sequence). The chain's CDR3 is CATSQDRTDNEKLFF. CDR3 nucleotide sequence: TGTGCCACCAGCCAAGACAGGACCGATAATGAAAAACTGTTTTTT.

The chain couples TRBV19 to TRBJ1-3, with a weak D call TRBD1 (5 bases). V lost 7 bases, J lost 4 bases, and 14 bases lay in between. The CDR3 has 14 amino acids. Per germline, CDR1 LNHDA and CDR2 SQIVND (reference sequence). CDR3: CASTRQGGGNTIYF. The CDR3 DNA reads TGTGCCAGTACGCGGCAGGGCGGCGGAAACACCATATATTTT.

The CDR3: CATPGQGVSGANVLTF. In nucleotides, the CDR3 is TGTGCCACCCCGGGACAGGGTGTGTCTGGGGCCAACGTCCTGACTTTC. The chain employs TRBV6-4 and TRBJ2-6, with 9 positions matching TRBD1. The CDR3 covers 16 residues. The germline gives CDR1 MRHNA, CDR2 SNTAGT. The V gene end was trimmed by 10 bases and the J gene end by 1 base; junction bases not matched to a gene: 8.

V gene TRBV27 combines with J gene TRBJ1-1, with 7 bases aligning to TRBD1. V lost 2 bases to trimming and J lost 2 bases; unmatched junction nucleotides: 8. The CDR3 contains 16 residues. Germline V lookup: CDR1 MNHEY, CDR2 SMNVEV (reference sequence). CDR3 amino acids: CASSLGQGEVNTEAFF. The CDR3, as DNA: TGTGCCAGCAGTTTAGGTCAGGGGGAGGTCAACACTGAAGCTTTCTTT.

The rearrangement joins TRBV4-2 to TRBJ2-1; 13 bases fit TRBD2. Germline-derived CDR1 and CDR2 are LGHNA and YNFKEQ. The trim removed 4 bases at V and 8 bases at J, leaving 11 bases unmatched. This CDR3 region has 17 residues. CDR3 residues: CASSLYARTSGGYEQFF. DNA of the CDR3: TGTGCCAGCAGCCTTTACGCTCGGACTAGCGGGGGCTATGAGCAGTTCTTC.

The J gene is TRBJ2-7, the V gene TRBV2; TRBD1 matches 9 bases. Germline trimming cut 6 bases from V and 5 bases from J; bases unmatched to any gene: 2. The germline V gene encodes CDR1 SNHLY and CDR2 FYNNEI. The CDR3 has 12 amino acids. Written as DNA, the CDR3 is TGTGCCAGCAGGGACAGGGGTCACGAGCAGTACTTC. Amino acids: CASRDRGHEQYF.

The V gene is TRBV23-1, the J gene TRBJ1-1; D unresolved. TRBV23-1 is noted as an ORF with a role that remains uncertain. The CDR3 covers 12 residues. Trimming removed 4 bases at V and 3 bases at J, with 6 bases between. CDR3 residues: CASSLGDTEAFF. The CDR3 DNA reads as TGCGCCAGCAGTCTGGGAGACACTGAAGCTTTCTTT.

CDR3 coding DNA: TGTGCCACCAGTGATTACCGGAGCACTGAAGCTTTCTTT. It encodes CATSDYRSTEAFF. The J gene is TRBJ1-1, the V gene TRBV24-1, with unresolved D. The ends were cut back, 2 bases at V and 4 bases at J, with 7 bases in the middle. This CDR3 has 13 residues. Germline-derived CDR1 and CDR2 are KGHDR and SFDVKD.

The V gene is TRBV11-3, the J gene TRBJ2-2; D possibly corresponds to TRBD2 (6 bases). The germline CDR1 and CDR2 sequences are SGHNT and YENEEA. The CDR3 spans 15 residues. Between the trimmed V and J ends, which lost 6 bases and 7 bases, there was a span of 18 bases. The CDR3 coding sequence is TGTGCCAGCAGTCATACCCGGGACTCTCGCGGGGAGCTGTTTTTT. Translated, it gives CASSHTRDSRGELFF.

This chain connects TRBV19 to TRBJ1-5; the match to TRBD1 covers 10 bases. Germline CDR1 is LNHDA and CDR2 is SQIVND (reference sequence). The CDR3 is made up of 15 amino acids. Trimming at V came to 3 bases and at J to 4 bases, leaving 3 bases not matched to a gene. In DNA, the CDR3 is TGTGCCAGTAGTATTGGGGGACAGGGGAATCAGCCCCAGCATTTT. Protein: CASSIGGQGNQPQHF. Full variable domain (outside the CDR3, taken from reference TRBV19 and TRBJ1-5): DGGITQSPKYLFRKEGQNVTLSCEQNLNHDAMYWYRQDPGQGLRLIYYSQIVNDFQKGDIAEGYSVSREKKESFPLTVTSAQKNPTAFYLCASSIGGQGNQPQHFGDGTRLSIL.

The chain recombines TRBV5-6 with TRBJ1-2, with 10 bases that match TRBD1. CDR3 length: 14 amino acids. Germline V gives CDR1 SGHDT, CDR2 YYEEEE. J lost 8 bases, V lost 0 bases, and 4 bases had no gene match. CDR3 nucleotides: TGTGCCAGCAGCTTGGGACAGGGGGCTCGAGGCTACACCTTC. This gives the protein CASSLGQGARGYTF.

V gene TRBV11-2 combines with J gene TRBJ1-5, with a tentative D call TRBD1 (6 bases). Germline V CDR1 and CDR2: SGHAT, FQNNGV. The CDR3 sequence is 14 residues long. V shed 0 bases and J shed 4 bases, with 7 bases lying between them. CDR3 coding DNA: TGTGCCAGCAGCTTAGAAGGGACAAATCAGCCCCAGCATTTT. Amino acid sequence: CASSLEGTNQPQHF.

This clone was detected a few times. This chain links TRBV5-6 with TRBJ1-5, with D possibly matching TRBD1 (6 bases). V dropped 4 bases and J dropped 2 bases, with 16 bases sitting between them. The CDR3 runs to 16 residues. Germline CDR1 is SGHDT and CDR2 is YYEEEE. The CDR3, as DNA: TGTGCCAGCAGCCGGCGGACAGAGAGAGGCAATCAGCCCCAGCATTTT. It yields the protein CASSRRTERGNQPQHF.

This clone was seen a single time. In DNA, the CDR3 is TGTGCCAGCAGCTTTCAATTAGGACAGCGCTATGGCTACACCTTC. The encoded protein is CASSFQLGQRYGYTF. The chain recombines TRBV9 with TRBJ1-2; tentatively, D is TRBD1 (6 bases). V lost 4 bases to trimming and J lost 4 bases, with 17 bases between them. Germline V gene data show CDR1 as SGDLS and CDR2 as YYNGEE. CDR3 length equals 15 residues.

The V call is TRBV5-6, the J call TRBJ1-1; TRBD1 matches at 8 bases. The CDR3 has 14 amino acids. V lost 4 bases and J lost 4; bases outside the gene matches: 6. Germline assignment: CDR1 SGHDT and CDR2 YYEEEE. CDR3 bases: TGTGCCAGCAGCAGCAGGGGGCCAGGCACTGAAGCTTTCTTT. It encodes CASSSRGPGTEAFF. The full variable domain, rest sourced from reference TRBV5-6 and TRBJ1-1, is DAGVTQSPTHLIKTRGQQVTLRCSPKSGHDTVSWYQQALGQGPQFIFQYYEEEERQRGNFPDRFSGHQFPNYSSELNVNALLLGDSALYLCASSSRGPGTEAFFGQGTRLTVV.

This sequence joins TRBV12-3 or TRBV12-4 and TRBJ1-1; D gene ambiguous. The CDR3 sequence is 13 residues long. Trimming stripped 10 bases from V and 5 bases from J, with 17 bases between. As DNA, the CDR3 is TGTGCCATCTCGGTGGGCCGAATTACTGAAGCTTTCTTT. This gives the protein CAISVGRITEAFF.